These T cell receptor beta chains were read from a single sample in a study of blood T cells in healthy people across ages. From the 5' RACE reads, TCRdb called clonotypes with MiXCR, one entry per CDR3 protein. This sample has around 780,000 distinct CDR3 sequences; about 61% occur once, and the top ten carry roughly 25%. The sequenced material came from blood. Source of these receptors: a middle-aged man in good health. The CDR3 runs from the conserved cysteine through the conserved F or W. The order of the fields is D gene, J gene, clone size, V gene, CDR3 DNA, CDR3 protein. The D gene is left open where the match is weak. Clone size is given for some rows only: seen once, a few or many times, or a class if the clone is expanded.

NA,TRBJ2-1,NA,TRBV5-4,TGTGCCAGCAGCTTGGATAGCAGCAGCTCCTACAATGAGCAGTTCTTC,CASSLDSSSSYNEQFF
NA,TRBJ2-5,few,TRBV12-3/TRBV12-4,TGTGCCAGCAGGAAGGGGGGGGTCACGCAAGAGACCCAGTACTTC,CASRKGGVTQETQYF
TRBD1,TRBJ2-5,few,TRBV5-6,TGTGCCAGCAGCTCTCTATGGCTCAGGGGGCCGGGAGAGCAGTACTTC,CASSSLWLRGPGEQYF
TRBD2,TRBJ2-3,NA,TRBV10-3,TGTGCCACCCTAGCGGGGGGTCCCTATAGCACAGATACGCAGTATTTT,CATLAGGPYSTDTQYF
TRBD1,TRBJ2-7,NA,TRBV5-4,TGTGCCAGCAGCCATAGGGACAGCCGAGTCTACGAGCAGTACTTC,CASSHRDSRVYEQYF
NA,TRBJ2-3,NA,TRBV29-1,TGCAGCGTTGAACCCCAGGCAGATACGCAGTATTTT,CSVEPQADTQYF
NA,TRBJ2-5,many,TRBV10-3,TGTGCCATCAGTGATGGGGCCCGGGAGACCCAGTACTTC,CAISDGARETQYF
TRBD1,TRBJ2-7,many,TRBV29-1,TGCAGCGTTGAAATTGTCGGACAGGGGGGTAGCTACGAGCAGTACTTC,CSVEIVGQGGSYEQYF
NA,TRBJ2-3,NA,TRBV9,TGTGCCAGCAGCGTAGACACAAGGACAGATACGCAGTATTTT,CASSVDTRTDTQYF
NA,TRBJ2-5,NA,TRBV6-6,TGTGCCAGCAGTTACATAAAACTATCAGGGGAGCAAGAGACCCAGTACTTC,CASSYIKLSGEQETQYF
TRBD2,TRBJ2-1,once,TRBV19,TGTGCCAGTAGTGCGGGGTCGGGTAGCGGGCCTAGGAACTTTTACAATGAGCAGTTCTTC,CASSAGSGSGPRNFYNEQFF
NA,TRBJ2-1,once,TRBV5-6,TGTGCCAGCAGCTTGCTAGGTCTGAACTACAATGAGCAGTTCTTC,CASSLLGLNYNEQFF
NA,TRBJ2-7,NA,TRBV2,TGTGCCAGCAGTGGGTTCCTCCACGAGCAGTACTTC,CASSGFLHEQYF
NA,TRBJ2-2,NA,TRBV5-1,TGCGCCAGCAGCCGAGGACACGGAGCGAACACCGGGGAGCTGTTTTTT,CASSRGHGANTGELFF
NA,TRBJ2-3,NA,TRBV29-1,TGCAGCTCGGGAAGGGTTCTTAACACAGATACGCAGTATTTT,CSSGRVLNTDTQYF
TRBD2,TRBJ2-3,few,TRBV27,TGTGCCAGCGTCGGGACTAGCGGTAGGGGCACAGATACGCAGTATTTT,CASVGTSGRGTDTQYF
NA,TRBJ1-2,few,TRBV9,TGTGCCAGCAGCGCGACCTCGGGGGAAAACGGTGGCTACACCTTC,CASSATSGENGGYTF
NA,TRBJ2-5,NA,TRBV27,TGTGCCAGCAGTTCAGGACGAGCGGAGACCCAGTACTTC,CASSSGRAETQYF
TRBD1,TRBJ1-2,NA,TRBV4-1,TGCGCCAGCAGCCAAGCGAGGACAGGGGATGGCTACACCTTC,CASSQARTGDGYTF
NA,TRBJ2-5,NA,TRBV7-6,TGTGCCAGCAGCCCCGTGGGCTACCAAGAGACCCAGTACTTC,CASSPVGYQETQYF
NA,TRBJ1-1,NA,TRBV6-5,TGTGCCAGCAGTTACCATGACGGACTTATGAACACTGAAGCTTTCTTT,CASSYHDGLMNTEAFF
NA,TRBJ1-5,NA,TRBV21-1,TGTGCCAGCAGCAAAGAAGAGGGGGACAGGGGAAAGGATCAGCCCCAGCATTTT,CASSKEEGDRGKDQPQHF
NA,TRBJ2-5,few,TRBV10-3,TGTGCCATCAGTGATGGTCAAGCGGCGGAGACCCAGTACTTC,CAISDGQAAETQYF
NA,TRBJ2-7,few,TRBV7-9,TGTGCCAGCAGCCTGTCAGGGGAAAGGGCCTACGAGCAGTACTTC,CASSLSGERAYEQYF
NA,TRBJ1-5,NA,TRBV4-2,TGTGCCAGCAGCCAAGCGTGGGGGGACGTACGTAGCAATCAGCCCCAGCATTTT,CASSQAWGDVRSNQPQHF
NA,TRBJ2-7,NA,TRBV29-1,TGCAGCGTCGCCTATACAGGGCGCGAGCAGTACTTC,CSVAYTGREQYF
NA,TRBJ1-1,NA,TRBV21-1,TGTGCCAGCAGCAAAGAGGGAGTAGGGGCCGGAAGAGAGAACACTGAAGCTTTCTTT,CASSKEGVGAGRENTEAFF
NA,TRBJ2-1,NA,TRBV7-9,TGTGCCAGCAGCTTGGGGTCTCACAATGAGCAGTTCTTC,CASSLGSHNEQFF
NA,TRBJ2-1,NA,TRBV20-1,TGCAGTGCCATTTTAAAAGCGGGTTTGTCCAACAATGAGCAGTTCTTC,CSAILKAGLSNNEQFF
NA,TRBJ1-5,few,TRBV18,TGTGCCAGCTCACCTTTGGGCGGTGCTTCTTACAGCAATCAGCCCCAGCATTTT,CASSPLGGASYSNQPQHF
TRBD1,TRBJ2-5,NA,TRBV11-1,TGTGCCAGCACCCTCACCGGGACAGGGATTGTCCAAGAGACCCAGTACTTC,CASTLTGTGIVQETQYF
NA,TRBJ2-5,few,TRBV20-1,TGCAGTGCCCAACGTCTCGGGAGCCAAGAGACCCAGTACTTC,CSAQRLGSQETQYF
NA,TRBJ2-7,few,TRBV7-2,TGTGCCAGCAGCTTAGTTAGCCCACCCCAGTACTTC,CASSLVSPPQYF
TRBD1,TRBJ1-1,NA,TRBV10-3,TGTGCCGTCGGGACAGGAGCCCAGAACACTGAAGCTTTCTTT,CAVGTGAQNTEAFF
NA,TRBJ2-7,few,TRBV29-1,TGCAGCGTTGAGGGGTTTGGGGCAGGGTCCCCCTACGAGCAGTACTTC,CSVEGFGAGSPYEQYF
TRBD1,TRBJ2-1,NA,TRBV2,TGTGCCAGCAGTGACCTGGGACAGGGGGCGGATGAGCAGTTCTTC,CASSDLGQGADEQFF
TRBD1,TRBJ2-3,NA,TRBV25-1,TGTGCCAGCAGTGAGGGAGGGACAGGGGACGTTTCGGATACGCAGTATTTT,CASSEGGTGDVSDTQYF
NA,TRBJ2-1,few,TRBV5-5,TGTGCCAGCAGCCATGCCGCAGGGCGAGATGAGCAGTTCTTC,CASSHAAGRDEQFF
NA,TRBJ1-2,NA,TRBV20-1,TGCAGTGCTAGAGAGGCCCTTAACTATGGCTACACCTTC,CSAREALNYGYTF
NA,TRBJ2-3,NA,TRBV3-1,TGTGCCAGCAGCCCACTCAAGCGGGATACGCAGTATTTT,CASSPLKRDTQYF
NA,TRBJ2-7,NA,TRBV20-1,TGCAGCTTACAGGGCGGTCCCTACGAGCAGTACTTC,CSLQGGPYEQYF
NA,TRBJ2-7,NA,TRBV12-3/TRBV12-4,TGTGCCAGCAGTTCTATGGGGGATTACGGGCAGTACTTC,CASSSMGDYGQYF